The entry below gives a single T cell receptor beta chain sequence along with its context. What it binds is not known. Measured with immunoSEQ multiplex PCR; TCRdb has only the in-frame clones, and not every one. This table holds tens of thousands of clones, 80% to 85% found once. Deletions cut 2 bases from V and 5 bases from J, with 12 bases between. The CDR3 contains 14 residues. Germline CDR1 and CDR2: LNHDA and SQIVND (reference sequence). This record comes from a study of OX40 agonist ivuxolimab in advanced cancers. The wider study: Patients were dosed with the agonistic anti-OX40 (CD134) antibody ivuxolimab. Hepatocellular carcinoma, melanoma, renal cell or head and neck cancer occurred in dose-escalation patients.

Overall study findings and caveats: Among expanded peripheral T cells, antigen specificity went undetermined. Blood T cells, both CD4+ and CD8+, expanded clonally by week 6 at 0.1 to 3.0 mg/kg.

This chain uses TRBV19 with TRBJ1-1; D possibly corresponds to TRBD1 (5 bases). The specimen was CD4+ or CD8+ T cells sorted from blood, collected in a trial of the OX40 agonist ivuxolimab. The receptor was derived from an adult with an advanced solid tumor such as melanoma, head and neck, liver or kidney cancer. Written as DNA, the CDR3 is TGTGCCAGTAGTATAAATCTGAGGGGAACTGAAGCTTTCTTT. As protein: CASSINLRGTEAFF.